This is a list of T cell receptor beta chains from one sample in a study of graft-versus-host responses after intestinal transplantation. Sequenced by immunoSEQ multiplex PCR; TCRdb stores in-frame clones only, minus some. The profile shows under 80,000 clones, 92% of them singletons. The material was PBMCs, obtained 98 days after intestinal transplantation. These receptors all stem from a human patient who received an intestinal transplant, so some T cells may come from the graft donor. CDR3s include the opening cysteine and the closing phenylalanine or tryptophan. Each record gives: D gene, J gene, CDR3 length, V gene, clone size, CDR3 DNA, CDR3 protein. The D gene is left open where the match is weak. Size values are once, few and many counts, or a class for expanded clones, and some rows have none.

>NA|TRBJ2-5|17|TRBV23-1|NA
TGCGCCAGCAGTCAATCGCCCCAGCGGTCAAGGGGGGAGACCCAGTACTTC
CASSQSPQRSRGETQYF
>TRBD1|TRBJ1-2|15|TRBV12-5|once
TGTGCTAGTGGTAACCCGGGACAGCCCAACTATGGCTACACCTTC
CASGNPGQPNYGYTF
>NA|TRBJ1-5|14|TRBV30|NA
TGTGCCTGGAGTGATGGGATCGGCAATCAGCCCCAGCATTTT
CAWSDGIGNQPQHF
>NA|TRBJ2-3|17|TRBV11-2|once
TGTGCCAGCAGCTTACGCGTGTTGGTAGCCCCCAATGTTACGCAGTATTTT
CASSLRVLVAPNVTQYF
>NA|TRBJ1-2|14|TRBV7-9|NA
TGTGCCAGCAGCTTAGCGAGGGTCGGCTATGGCTACACCTTC
CASSLARVGYGYTF
>NA|TRBJ1-3|14|TRBV5-1|once
TGCGCCAGCAGCTTGGGACCTCCTGGAAACACCATATATTTT
CASSLGPPGNTIYF
>TRBD1|TRBJ2-7|13|TRBV10-3|NA
TGTGCCGTTCGGACAGGGGATTCCTACGAGCAGTACTTC
CAVRTGDSYEQYF
>TRBD1|TRBJ2-7|14|TRBV6-6|few
TGTGCCAGCAGTTACCGGACAGGGTCCGACGAGCAGTACTTC
CASSYRTGSDEQYF
>TRBD1|TRBJ2-2|16|TRBV11-1|few
TGTGCCAGCAGCTTAGGACAGGGTACGAACACCGGGGAGCTGTTTTTT
CASSLGQGTNTGELFF
>NA|TRBJ1-1|13|TRBV25-1|NA
TGTGCCAGCAGGAGGGTAAAATCCACTGAAGCTTTCTTT
CASRRVKSTEAFF
>NA|TRBJ1-2|13|TRBV15|NA
TGTGCCACCAGCATCCGACAGCTATATGGCTACACCTTC
CATSIRQLYGYTF
>NA|TRBJ2-7|13|TRBV5-3|NA
TGTGCCAGAAGCCGGACTGCCTTTTACGAGCAGTACTTC
CARSRTAFYEQYF
>NA|TRBJ1-2|14|TRBV18|NA
TGTGCCAGCTCACCACCGGGCAGGGACTATGGCTACACCTTC
CASSPPGRDYGYTF
>NA|TRBJ1-1|13|TRBV18|NA
TGTGCCAGCTCACCTCAGGGGAACACTGAAGCTTTCTTT
CASSPQGNTEAFF
>NA|TRBJ1-6|13|TRBV2|NA
TGTGCCAGCAGTGAAGCGCTTTTTTCACCCCTCCACTTT
CASSEALFSPLHF
>NA|TRBJ2-1|13|TRBV19|NA
TGTGCCAGTAGAACGGCCGGATACAATGAGCAGTTCTTC
CASRTAGYNEQFF
>TRBD1|TRBJ2-3|16|TRBV4-1|NA
TGCGCCAGCAGCATAGCAGGGGGCCACCTGGCTGATACGCAGTATTTT
CASSIAGGHLADTQYF
>NA|TRBJ2-7|14|TRBV11-3|NA
TGTGCCAGCAGCTTAGAGGATCAGCACTACGAGCAGTACTTC
CASSLEDQHYEQYF
>NA|TRBJ1-6|15|TRBV5-4|NA
TGTGCCAGCAGCTTGGGGGTATCGGATAATTCACCCCTCCACTTT
CASSLGVSDNSPLHF
>NA|TRBJ2-1|15|TRBV11-3|NA
TGTGCCAGCAGCTTAGCGGGGGACCTCTACAATGAGCAGTTCTTC
CASSLAGDLYNEQFF
>NA|TRBJ2-7|15|TRBV5-1|NA
TGCGCCAGCAGCACGAGGGGGGACTATCGCAACGAGCAGTACTTC
CASSTRGDYRNEQYF
>TRBD1|TRBJ1-4|16|TRBV4-1|NA
TGCGCCAGCAGCATTTCACCGGGACAGGGTTTTGAAAAACTGTTTTTT
CASSISPGQGFEKLFF
>TRBD1|TRBJ2-5|14|TRBV5-1|NA
TGCGCCAGCAGAGAACAGGGGGGCCAAGAGACCCAGTACTTC
CASREQGGQETQYF
>NA|TRBJ2-3|14|TRBV5-5|once
TGTGCCAGCACTCTCCCGGGTCAGGGGGATACGCAGTATTTT
CASTLPGQGDTQYF
>TRBD1|TRBJ1-1|17|TRBV28|NA
TGTGCCAGCAGTTTTGGCCAGGGGGGACTTATGAACACTGAAGCTTTCTTT
CASSFGQGGLMNTEAFF
>NA|TRBJ2-7|14|TRBV19|NA
TGTGCCAGTAGTATGTCGAGGACCTCCTACGAGCAGTACTTC
CASSMSRTSYEQYF
>NA|TRBJ1-4|15|TRBV9|NA
TGTGCCAGCAGCGTAGAGGGGCGATCTAATGAAAAACTGTTTTTT
CASSVEGRSNEKLFF
>NA|TRBJ1-1|13|TRBV19|NA
TGTGCCAGCCGCGGGCGATTGAACACTGAAGCTTTCTTT
CASRGRLNTEAFF
>TRBD2|TRBJ2-3|16|TRBV7-6|NA
TGTGCCAGCAGCTTAGCGCTAGCGGGAGACACAGATACGCAGTATTTT
CASSLALAGDTDTQYF
>NA|TRBJ2-1|13|TRBV28|NA
TGTGCCAGCAGTTTAGGAGGTCAAAATGAGCAGTTCTTC
CASSLGGQNEQFF
>NA|TRBJ1-4|18|TRBV28|NA
TGTGCCAGCAGTTCACCCCTACAGGAGAAGTCGGCTAATGAAAAACTGTTTTTT
CASSSPLQEKSANEKLFF
>NA|TRBJ2-1|13|TRBV18|NA
TGTGCCAGCTCACCAGACAGCTACAATGAGCAGTTCTTC
CASSPDSYNEQFF
>NA|TRBJ2-3|13|TRBV9|NA
TGTGCCAGCAGCTTGGCTGACACAGATACGCAGTATTTT
CASSLADTDTQYF
>NA|TRBJ1-1|13|TRBV7-3|NA
TGTGCCAGCAGCTTAACGGCAGCCACTGAAGCTTTCTTT
CASSLTAATEAFF
>NA|TRBJ1-1|16|TRBV6-5|NA
TGTGCCAGCAGTTACTCGGCAGGGGCCCCAAACACTGAAGCTTTCTTT
CASSYSAGAPNTEAFF
>NA|TRBJ2-2|15|TRBV27|NA
TGTGCCAGCAGTTTACGGACATCGAACACCGGGGAGCTGTTTTTT
CASSLRTSNTGELFF
>NA|TRBJ1-5|12|TRBV28|NA
TGTGCCAGCAGTTCTGGGAATCAGCCCCAGCATTTT
CASSSGNQPQHF
>NA|TRBJ1-4|15|TRBV28|NA
TGTGCCAGCAGCCGGACGGGGGCCCTTGGTGAAAAACTGTTTTTT
CASSRTGALGEKLFF
>NA|TRBJ1-6|15|TRBV2|few
TGTGCCAGCAGAAGAGAACAGCAAAATAATTCACCCCTCCACTTT
CASRREQQNNSPLHF
>NA|TRBJ2-7|11|TRBV4-1|NA
TGTGCCAGCAGCCAAGGGGACGAGCAGTACTTC
CASSQGDEQYF
>NA|TRBJ1-1|13|TRBV6-6|NA
TGTGCCAGCAGAACACTGGACCGCACTGAAGCTTTCTTT
CASRTLDRTEAFF
>NA|TRBJ2-3|15|TRBV7-2|NA
TGTGCCAGCAGCTTAGCGGGGGGGGCCACGAATACGCAGTATTTT
CASSLAGGATNTQYF
>TRBD1|TRBJ2-7|15|TRBV9|NA
TGTGCCAGCAGCGTAGGAGCGACAGGGGCCTACGAGCAGTACTTC
CASSVGATGAYEQYF
>NA|TRBJ2-2|13|TRBV19|NA
TGTGCCAGTAGTATAAACAAGGAGCAGGAGCTGTTTTTT
CASSINKEQELFF
>NA|TRBJ1-5|15|TRBV30|NA
TGTGCCTGGAGTTTAGGGGCTACAGGGCTGCAGCCCCAGCATTTT
CAWSLGATGLQPQHF
>NA|TRBJ2-7|17|TRBV27|NA
TGTGCCAGCAGTTCCCTCCTTGGGGGGGGCCGCGCCTACGAGCAGTACTTC
CASSSLLGGGRAYEQYF
>NA|TRBJ2-1|17|TRBV27|NA
TGTGCCAGCAGGCCTAGGGTACGTGGGGAATATAACAATGAGCAGTTCTTC
CASRPRVRGEYNNEQFF
>NA|TRBJ1-5|12|TRBV28|NA
TGTGCCAGCAGTGGAACCAATCAGCCCCAGCATTTT
CASSGTNQPQHF
>NA|TRBJ1-5|13|TRBV5-1|NA
TGCGCCAGCATCCGGACGGTCAATCAGTCCCAGCATTTT
CASIRTVNQSQHF
>TRBD1|TRBJ1-2|12|TRBV2|NA
TGTGCCAGCAGTGAGGACAGGGAAGGCTACACCTTC
CASSEDREGYTF